The T cell receptor beta chain under discussion was sequenced for a study of blood T cell repertoires in COVID-19. Whole-study context: Researchers got acute and convalescent COVID-19 samples from the United States, Italy and Spain. Nucleic acid was either cDNA or gDNA, and it came from T cells, B-cell-depleted T cells, or PBMCs.

Deletions cut 4 bases from V and 0 bases from J, with 14 bases between. The CDR3 covers 15 residues. The germline gives CDR1 SQVTM, CDR2 ANQGSEA. As processed by the authors: Amplified reference gene primers provided the basis for estimating nucleated cell counts. The data were produced by immunoSEQ multiplex PCR, yet TCRdb's version contains in-frame clones alone and is incomplete. Clonal size and the V and J genes are those of that table, whereas D and trimming came from the DNA. The table records 45,000 or so clones, roughly four fifths of them present only once. The receptor was derived from a human donor in a cohort sampled during active COVID-19. The sequenced material came from peripheral blood. This rearrangement joins TRBV29-1 to TRBJ2-3; possible D gene TRBD2, 6 bases. CDR3 in DNA: TGCAGCGTTGTTGGGGGGTCCTCTAGCACAGATACGCAGTATTTT. It yields the protein CSVVGGSSSTDTQYF.